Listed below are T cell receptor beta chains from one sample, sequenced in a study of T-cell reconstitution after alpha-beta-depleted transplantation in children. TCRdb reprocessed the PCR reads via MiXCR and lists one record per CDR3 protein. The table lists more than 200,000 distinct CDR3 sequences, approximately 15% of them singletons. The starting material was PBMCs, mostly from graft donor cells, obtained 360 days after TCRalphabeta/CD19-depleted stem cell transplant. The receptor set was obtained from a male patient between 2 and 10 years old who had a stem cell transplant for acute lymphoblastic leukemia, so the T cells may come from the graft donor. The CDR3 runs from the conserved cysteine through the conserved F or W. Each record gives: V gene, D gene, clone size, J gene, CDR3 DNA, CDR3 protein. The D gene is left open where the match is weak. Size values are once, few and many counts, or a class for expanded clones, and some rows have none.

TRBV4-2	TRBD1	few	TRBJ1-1	TGTGCCAGCAGCCAAACGGTCGTAGGGACAGCAGCTTTCTTT	CASSQTVVGTAAFF
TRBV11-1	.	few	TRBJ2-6	TGTGCCAGCAGTCCAGCTACAGGGGCGGGAAGCTCTGGGGCCAACGTCCTGACTTTC	CASSPATGAGSSGANVLTF
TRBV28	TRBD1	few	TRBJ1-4	TGTGCCAGCACCGCGACAGGGAACTATGAAAAACTGTTTTTT	CASTATGNYEKLFF
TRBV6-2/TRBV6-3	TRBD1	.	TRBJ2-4	TGTGCCAGCAGTTACTCGAGACAGGGGAAAAACATTCAGTACTTC	CASSYSRQGKNIQYF
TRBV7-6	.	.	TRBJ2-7	TGTGCCAGCAGGAAAAGCCGGGACAAGAGCTCCTACGAGCAGTACTTC	CASRKSRDKSSYEQYF
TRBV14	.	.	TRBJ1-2	TGTGCCAGCAGCCAAGACCTGGACACAGGCTACACCTTC	CASSQDLDTGYTF
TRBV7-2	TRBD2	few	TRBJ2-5	TGTGCCAGCAGCCACGACCTAGCGGAAGAGACCCAGTACTTC	CASSHDLAEETQYF
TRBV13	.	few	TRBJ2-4	TGTGCCAGCAGACACAGGGGAGGCAAAAACATTCAGTACTTC	CASRHRGGKNIQYF
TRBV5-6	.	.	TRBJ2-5	TGTGCCAGCAGCTTGGTTGATGAGACCCAGTACTTC	CASSLVDETQYF
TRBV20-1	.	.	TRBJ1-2	TGCAGTGCTAGAATTGGGCCGTTGGAAGGCTACACCTTC	CSARIGPLEGYTF
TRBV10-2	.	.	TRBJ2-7	TGCGCCAGCAGTGAGCATGTTAGGAGTTACAGCGAGCAGTACTTC	CASSEHVRSYSEQYF
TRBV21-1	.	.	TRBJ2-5	TGTGCCAGCAGCGGACCTCCCGAGACCCAGTACTTC	CASSGPPETQYF
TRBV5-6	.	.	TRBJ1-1	TGTGCCAGCAGCTTGAATTTGGGCAGTGGGAACCCTGAAGCTTTCTTT	CASSLNLGSGNPEAFF
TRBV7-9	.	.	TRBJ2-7	TGTGCCAGCAGCTTAGATAACGGACTCTACGAGCAGTACTTC	CASSLDNGLYEQYF
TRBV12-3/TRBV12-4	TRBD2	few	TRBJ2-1	TGTGCCAGCAGGGGGACTAGCGAGTTCTCTTACTTC	CASRGTSEFSYF
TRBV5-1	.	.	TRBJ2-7	TGCGCCAGCAGCACAACTTCCTCCGTAACCTACGAGCAGTACTTC	CASSTTSSVTYEQYF
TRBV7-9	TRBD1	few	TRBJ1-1	TGTGCCAGCAGATCCTGGGACAGGGGGCAAACTGAAGCTTTCTTT	CASRSWDRGQTEAFF
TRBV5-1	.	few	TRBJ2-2	TGCGCCAGCAGCTTTATCTCGACTACCACCGGGGAGCTGTTTTTT	CASSFISTTTGELFF
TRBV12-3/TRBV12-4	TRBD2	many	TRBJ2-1	TGTGCCAGCAGCCGACATAGGACTAGCGTCTACAATGAGCAGTTCTTC	CASSRHRTSVYNEQFF
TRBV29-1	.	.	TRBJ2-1	TGCAGCGTCGAGATTTTATTTGCCTCCTACAATGAGCAGTTCTTC	CSVEILFASYNEQFF
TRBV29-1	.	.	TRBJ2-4	TGCAGCCCCGGACCGGGGGGCGATGGCATTCAGTACTTC	CSPGPGGDGIQYF
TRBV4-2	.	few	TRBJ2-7	TGTGCCAGCAGCAAACTACCGTCGGAGACCTACGAGCAGTACTTC	CASSKLPSETYEQYF
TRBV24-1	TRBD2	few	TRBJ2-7	TGTGCTACCAAGGCTGGGGGACTAGACGAGCAGTACTTC	CATKAGGLDEQYF
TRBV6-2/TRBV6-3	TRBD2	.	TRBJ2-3	TGTGCCAGCAGCCCGGTCTCTCTAGCGGGACGCACAGATACGCAGTATTTT	CASSPVSLAGRTDTQYF